This T cell receptor beta chain was sequenced for a study of T cell responses to AZD1222 COVID-19 vaccine. A note on this clone: As yet, its antigen is unknown.

CDR1 is SNHLY, CDR2 FYNNEI, per germline. The CDR3 totals 14 residues. V was pared by 4 bases and J by 5 bases, with 11 bases between. The data were produced by immunoSEQ multiplex PCR, yet TCRdb's version contains in-frame clones alone and is incomplete. The data contain tens of thousands of clones, over 85% of them singletons. Overall study results and limits: It was only a handful of AZD1222 recipients who were seropositive at baseline. Donors were mostly white British, more females; clonal diversity possibly underestimated.

The chain has TRBV2 and TRBJ1-4; TRBD1 is a possible D gene (5 bases). The sequence derives from an adult in good health. The sample was peripheral blood, taken on day 0 of AZD1222 vaccination. The CDR3 region is CASSVWGENEKLFF. Written as DNA, the CDR3 is TGTGCCAGCAGTGTATGGGGGGAAAATGAAAAACTGTTTTTT.